This note documents a single T cell receptor (beta chain) sequence. In the original workflow: Using reference gene primer amplification, nucleated cell counts were estimated. Profiling relied on immunoSEQ multiplex PCR, and the TCRdb table lists in-frame clones only, not all of them. V and J calls and clone size come straight from that table; D and trimming were deduced from the DNA. The sample contains over 200,000 clones, 84% of which appear only once. The record originates from a study of blood T cell repertoires in COVID-19. Across the study: From the United States, Italy and Spain came samples of acute and convalescent COVID-19. From T cells, B-cell-depleted T cells, or PBMCs came the material, which was cDNA or gDNA.

CDR3 length equals 14 residues. Germline CDR1 reads MDHEN; CDR2 reads SYDVKM. V gave up 6 bases and J gave up 5 bases; unmatched junction bases: 8. Sequencing was carried out using peripheral blood. J is TRBJ2-7 and V is TRBV28; TRBD1 matches 9 bases. This sequence originates from a woman of 80 years or more with active or convalescent COVID-19. In nucleotides, the CDR3 is TGTGCCAGCAGGACTAGACAGGGGGGGCACGAGCAGTACTTC. It translates to CASRTRQGGHEQYF.